The 2 T cell receptor beta chains presented below share a single source sample, sequenced in a study of T cell changes during pregnancy in multiple sclerosis. Clones were read by immunoSEQ multiplex PCR, and TCRdb kept only the in-frame ones, dropping some. The top ten hold less than 3.5% of the sample, which has over 45,000 clones, 85% to 95% seen once. The specimen was CD8+ T cells from peripheral blood mononuclear cells, collected in the third trimester of pregnancy. The receptors were gathered from a female donor with multiple sclerosis, enrolled in a pregnancy study.

The chain employs TRBV2 and TRBJ1-2, with D perhaps matching TRBD1 (5 bases). This CDR3 region has 16 residues. Germline CDR1 and CDR2: SNHLY and FYNNEI. Trimming stripped 6 bases from V and 4 bases from J, with 21 bases between. Here the CDR3 DNA reads TGTGCCAGCAGGGGGCCCCTTGAGGTCTTAGGCTATGGCTACACCTTC. Residues: CASRGPLEVLGYGYTF.

The chain combines TRBV13 with TRBJ1-2, with 9 bases that match TRBD1. CDR1 is PRHDT and CDR2 is FYEKMQ in the germline V gene (reference sequence). V lost 5 bases to trimming and J lost 6 bases; unmatched junction nucleotides: 13. CDR3 length: 16 residues. CDR3 amino acids: CASSITGRDRGNGYTF. The DNA for the CDR3 is TGTGCCAGCAGCATTACGGGGAGAGACAGGGGGAATGGCTACACCTTC.